Sequencing of this TCR beta chain was carried out in a study of blood T cell repertoires in COVID-19. For the study at large: COVID-19 samples collected from the United States, Italy and Spain covered acute and convalescent phases. In each case, the material was cDNA or gDNA derived from T cells, B-cell-depleted T cells, or PBMCs.

As handled by the study authors: Amplification from reference gene primers served as the basis for estimated nucleated cell counts. Measured with immunoSEQ multiplex PCR; TCRdb has only the in-frame clones, and not every one. Clonal size and the V and J genes are those of that table, whereas D and trimming came from the DNA. Here the sample spans 300,000 to 350,000 clones, roughly nine tenths being singletons. The ends were cut back, 5 bases at V and 7 bases at J, with 14 bases in the middle. Germline V CDR1 and CDR2: LGHDT, YNNKEL (reference sequence). The CDR3 loop spans 13 amino acids. The TCR originated in an older woman with COVID-19, enrolled during active disease. V is TRBV3-1 (or the pseudogene TRBV3-2) and J is TRBJ1-2, with TRBD1 as a possible D gene (6 bases). The sequenced sample was peripheral blood. CDR3 sequence reads: CASSSTTGTGYTF. Written as DNA, the CDR3 is TGTGCCAGCAGCTCCACGACAGGCACTGGCTACACCTTC.